Listed below are T cell receptor beta chains from one sample, sequenced in a study of CD8 T cells in ankylosing spondylitis. TCRdb re-analysed the 5' RACE reads in MiXCR, keeping a single row per CDR3 protein. The sample yields 350,000 to 400,000 distinct CDR3 sequences, roughly 22% seen once. The material sequenced was blood, either unsorted or a sorted T cell fraction (not recorded which). The receptors originated from a male donor with ankylosing spondylitis or in good health (not recorded which). Both conserved end residues are part of each CDR3. A D gene is named only where the DNA matches it firmly. Size values are once, few and many counts, or a class for expanded clones, and some rows have none.

few	TRBV2	TRBJ2-2	-	TGTGCCAGCAGTGATCGGGCCGAGGGGACCGGGGAGCTGTTTTTT	CASSDRAEGTGELFF
few	TRBV19	TRBJ2-7	TRBD2	TGTGCCAGTAGTATAGCGGGGGGGAACGAGCAGTACTTC	CASSIAGGNEQYF
-	TRBV12-3/TRBV12-4	TRBJ2-7	-	TGTGCCAGCAGTTTGGAATTGGACAGCTACGAGCAGTACTTC	CASSLELDSYEQYF
many	TRBV12-3/TRBV12-4	TRBJ2-6	-	TGTGCCAGCAGTTTTGGGTTCTCTGGGGCCAACGTCCTGACTTTC	CASSFGFSGANVLTF
few	TRBV7-3	TRBJ2-1	TRBD2	TGTGCCAGCAGCCCTATCCGGGGGGGGTACAATGAGCAGTTCTTC	CASSPIRGGYNEQFF
few	TRBV7-9	TRBJ1-4	-	TGTGCCAGCAGCTTAGAGGGTAGAACGGTACTTTTT	CASSLEGRTVLF
many	TRBV12-3/TRBV12-4	TRBJ1-1	-	TGTGCCAGCAGTTTCGGTGTTGAAGCTTTCTTT	CASSFGVEAFF
few	TRBV12-3/TRBV12-4	TRBJ1-1	TRBD1	TGTGCCAGCAACCCAGGGGGCGGCACTGAAGCTTTCTTT	CASNPGGGTEAFF
-	TRBV18	TRBJ2-7	TRBD1	TGTGCCAGCTCACTTTACGGGACAGACTACGAGCAGTACTTC	CASSLYGTDYEQYF
-	TRBV23-1	TRBJ2-1	TRBD1	TGCGCCAGCACCACGGGCAGGGGGCTTTACAATGAGCAGTTCTTC	CASTTGRGLYNEQFF
-	TRBV7-9	TRBJ2-5	TRBD1	TGTGCCAGCAGCGCCGGGACAGGGGATAATAGGCCAAAGACCCAGTACTTC	CASSAGTGDNRPKTQYF
few	TRBV20-1	TRBJ1-5	-	TGCAGTGCTAAGTCCACCGGGACATATAGCAATCAGCCCCAGCATTTT	CSAKSTGTYSNQPQHF
few	TRBV2	TRBJ2-7	-	TGTGCCATGCGCAGGACAGTCTCCGAGCAGTACTTC	CAMRRTVSEQYF
few	TRBV6-2/TRBV6-3	TRBJ1-6	TRBD1	TGTGCCAGCAATACCGGGACAGTAAATTCACCCCTCCACTTT	CASNTGTVNSPLHF
-	TRBV18	TRBJ2-7	-	TGTGCCAGCTCACCACCGAGGAGGGACAGCCCCTACGAGCAGTACTTC	CASSPPRRDSPYEQYF
few	TRBV4-2	TRBJ1-4	-	TGTGCCAGCAGCCCAGGGGCCGGGGAAAAACTGTTTTTT	CASSPGAGEKLFF
-	TRBV12-3/TRBV12-4	TRBJ2-7	TRBD2	TGTGCCAGCAGCTCCCCAGGGGGACTAGCTCCATACGAGCAGTACTTC	CASSSPGGLAPYEQYF
few	TRBV27	TRBJ2-2	TRBD2	TGTGCCAGCAGCCCCCGGGAGGGAACCGGGGAGCTGTTTTTT	CASSPREGTGELFF
few	TRBV6-1	TRBJ2-7	-	TGTGCTTTGGGGGGGCCCTACGAGCAGTACTTC	CALGGPYEQYF
-	TRBV27	TRBJ2-7	-	TGTGCCAGCAGGCCGTACGGCGGTTCCTACGAGCAGTACTTC	CASRPYGGSYEQYF